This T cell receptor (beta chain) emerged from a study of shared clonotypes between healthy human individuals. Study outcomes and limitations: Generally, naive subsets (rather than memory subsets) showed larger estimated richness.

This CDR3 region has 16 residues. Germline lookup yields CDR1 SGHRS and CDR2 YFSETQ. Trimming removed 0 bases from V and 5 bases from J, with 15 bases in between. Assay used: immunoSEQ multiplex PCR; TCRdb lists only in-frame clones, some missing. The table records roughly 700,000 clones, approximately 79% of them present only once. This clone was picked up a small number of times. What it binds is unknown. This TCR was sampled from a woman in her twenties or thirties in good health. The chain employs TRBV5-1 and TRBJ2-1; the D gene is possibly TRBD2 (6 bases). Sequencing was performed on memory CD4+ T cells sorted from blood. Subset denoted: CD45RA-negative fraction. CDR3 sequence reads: CASSLGAGGYDNEQFF. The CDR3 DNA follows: TGCGCCAGCAGCTTGGGGGCCGGGGGTTACGACAATGAGCAGTTCTTC.